Listed below are T cell receptor beta chains from one sample, sequenced in a study of graft-versus-host responses after intestinal transplantation. Profiled with immunoSEQ multiplex PCR; TCRdb holds only in-frame clones, not every one. The sample carries some 90,000 clones, around 92% recorded once. The antigens for these receptors are not known. The material was unstimulated CD8+ T cells sorted from spleen or lymph node cells, obtained before transplant. The receptors were sampled from a human donor who was the organ donor for an intestinal transplant. The CDR3 runs from the conserved cysteine through the conserved F or W. Fields, in order: V gene, clone size, D gene, J gene, CDR3 DNA, CDR3 protein. D genes are given only for firm matches. Size tells how often a clone was seen (once, few, many) or the class of an expanded clone, and some rows leave it out.

v_call: TRBV7-9
clone_size: -
d_call: -
j_call: TRBJ1-2
cdr3_nt: TGTGCCAGCAGCCCGGGGGGGTTTGGGTATGGCTACACCTTC
cdr3_aa: CASSPGGFGYGYTF

v_call: TRBV9
clone_size: -
d_call: TRBD2
j_call: TRBJ2-3
cdr3_nt: TGTGCCAGCAGCCCGGACGGACTAGCGGGGGCTGGAGATACGCAGTATTTT
cdr3_aa: CASSPDGLAGAGDTQYF

v_call: TRBV27
clone_size: -
d_call: -
j_call: TRBJ1-1
cdr3_nt: TGTGCCAGCAAGACAGCTATGAACACTGAAGCTTTCTTT
cdr3_aa: CASKTAMNTEAFF

v_call: TRBV21-1
clone_size: -
d_call: -
j_call: TRBJ1-5
cdr3_nt: TGTGCCAGCAGCAAAGTTATGGGCAGGAGCAATCAGCCCCAGCATTTT
cdr3_aa: CASSKVMGRSNQPQHF

v_call: TRBV4-1
clone_size: -
d_call: TRBD2
j_call: TRBJ2-2
cdr3_nt: TGCGCCAGCAGCCACGGGGGGATCAACACCGGGGAGCTGTTTTTT
cdr3_aa: CASSHGGINTGELFF

v_call: TRBV19
clone_size: once
d_call: -
j_call: TRBJ1-2
cdr3_nt: TGTGCCAGTAGTATCGAGGGATTGTCCTATGGCTACACCTTC
cdr3_aa: CASSIEGLSYGYTF

v_call: TRBV6-5
clone_size: -
d_call: TRBD2
j_call: TRBJ2-5
cdr3_nt: TGTGCCAGCAGTTACGGGGCGGGGGGTGAGGAGACCCAGTACTTC
cdr3_aa: CASSYGAGGEETQYF

v_call: TRBV10-1
clone_size: once
d_call: -
j_call: TRBJ1-1
cdr3_nt: TGCGCCAGCAGGCAACAGTTCTTCAGCACTGAAGCTTTCTTT
cdr3_aa: CASRQQFFSTEAFF

v_call: TRBV10-3
clone_size: -
d_call: -
j_call: TRBJ2-1
cdr3_nt: TGTGCCATCAGTGGGACAGCCTCTAACTACAATGAGCAGTTCTTC
cdr3_aa: CAISGTASNYNEQFF

v_call: TRBV2
clone_size: -
d_call: -
j_call: TRBJ1-5
cdr3_nt: TGTGCCAGCAGTGAAAGACAGAGGAATCAGCCCCAGCATTTT
cdr3_aa: CASSERQRNQPQHF

v_call: TRBV7-9
clone_size: -
d_call: -
j_call: TRBJ2-7
cdr3_nt: TGTGCCAGCAGGTCAACAGGTGTCCTCTACGAGCAGTACTTC
cdr3_aa: CASRSTGVLYEQYF

v_call: TRBV5-1
clone_size: -
d_call: TRBD1
j_call: TRBJ2-3
cdr3_nt: TGCGCCAGCAGCTTGGCCGGGACAGGATTCAGCACAGATACGCAGTATTTT
cdr3_aa: CASSLAGTGFSTDTQYF

v_call: TRBV19
clone_size: -
d_call: TRBD2
j_call: TRBJ2-2
cdr3_nt: TGTGCCAGTAGTATATTATCTAGCGGGGAGAACACCGGGGAGCTGTTTTTT
cdr3_aa: CASSILSSGENTGELFF

v_call: TRBV11-3
clone_size: -
d_call: -
j_call: TRBJ2-2
cdr3_nt: TGTGCCAGCAGCTTAGACCCCGTCGGGGAGCTGTTTTTT
cdr3_aa: CASSLDPVGELFF

v_call: TRBV4-1
clone_size: -
d_call: TRBD1
j_call: TRBJ2-3
cdr3_nt: TGCGCCAGCAGCCAAGAACGCGGACAGGGTATGGATACGCAGTATTTT
cdr3_aa: CASSQERGQGMDTQYF

v_call: TRBV7-2
clone_size: once
d_call: -
j_call: TRBJ2-7
cdr3_nt: TGTGCCAGCAGCTTCCTAGACCCCTCCTACGAGCAGTACTTC
cdr3_aa: CASSFLDPSYEQYF

v_call: TRBV27
clone_size: -
d_call: -
j_call: TRBJ1-6
cdr3_nt: TGTGCCAGCAGTCCTCTACCATCTCGGTCGCCCCTCCACTTT
cdr3_aa: CASSPLPSRSPLHF

v_call: TRBV27
clone_size: -
d_call: -
j_call: TRBJ2-1
cdr3_nt: TGTGCCAGCAGCCGGGGCAATGAGCAGTTCTTC
cdr3_aa: CASSRGNEQFF